The sequence of this TCR beta chain was determined in a study of OX40 agonist ivuxolimab in advanced cancers. Study-wide context: Given to patients was ivuxolimab, an agonistic anti-OX40 (CD134) antibody. Mean age approximately 66 years, range about 20 to 79; approximately 83% male. Regarding the study as a whole: Among some nonresponders, normalized T-cell clonal expansion was also low.

In the case of this clone: Antigen specificity is unknown.

Only in-frame clones appear in the TCRdb table, and some are missing; sequencing was by immunoSEQ multiplex PCR. The sample has 60,000 to 85,000 clones, approximately 87% seen once. V gave up 2 bases and J gave up 0 bases, with 18 bases separating them. Per germline, CDR1 SGDLS and CDR2 YYNGEE. This CDR3 is built from 19 residues. The chain uses TRBV9 and TRBJ2-6; D might be TRBD2 (6 bases). The sequencing used CD4+ or CD8+ T cells sorted from blood, collected in a trial of the OX40 agonist ivuxolimab. The sequence derives from an adult with an advanced solid tumor such as melanoma, head and neck, liver or kidney cancer. Written as DNA, the CDR3 is TGTGCCAGCAGCGTGCCCGCTGGGGGGAAAAGCTCTGGGGCCAACGTCCTGACTTTC. Amino acids: CASSVPAGGKSSGANVLTF. The full variable domain, with the rest looked up from reference TRBV9 and TRBJ2-6, is DSGVTQTPKHLITATGQRVTLRCSPRSGDLSVYWYQQSLDQGLQFLIQYYNGEERAKGNILERFSAQQFPDLHSELNLSSLELGDSALYFCASSVPAGGKSSGANVLTFGAGSRLTVL.